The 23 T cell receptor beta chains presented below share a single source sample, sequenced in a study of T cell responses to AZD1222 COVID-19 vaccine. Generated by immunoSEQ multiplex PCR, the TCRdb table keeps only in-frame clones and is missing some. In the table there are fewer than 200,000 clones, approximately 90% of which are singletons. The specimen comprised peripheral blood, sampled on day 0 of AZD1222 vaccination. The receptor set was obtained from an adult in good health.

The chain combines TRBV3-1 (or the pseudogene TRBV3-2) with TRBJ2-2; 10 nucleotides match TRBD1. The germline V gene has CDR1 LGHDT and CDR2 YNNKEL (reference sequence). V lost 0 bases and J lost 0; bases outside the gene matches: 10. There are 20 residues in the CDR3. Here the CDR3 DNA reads TGTGCCAGCAGCCAAGATTATAGGTGGGGACAGGGGCCGAACACCGGGGAGCTGTTTTTT. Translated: CASSQDYRWGQGPNTGELFF.

The CDR3 bases are TGTGCCAGCAGTTCCCCCGCAGGGCTCTACTACAATGAGCAGTTCTTC. Translated: CASSSPAGLYYNEQFF. The J gene is TRBJ2-1, the V gene TRBV28, with D maybe TRBD1 (5 bases). CDR3 length: 16 amino acids. From germline, CDR1 is MDHEN and CDR2 SYDVKM. Trimming left V 4 bases short and J 3 bases short, with 16 bases between.

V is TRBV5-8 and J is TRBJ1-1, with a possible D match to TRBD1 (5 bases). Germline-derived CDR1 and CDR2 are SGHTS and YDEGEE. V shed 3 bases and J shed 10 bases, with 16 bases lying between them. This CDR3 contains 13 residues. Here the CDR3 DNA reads TGTGCCAGCAGCTCCCGGCGCCTCGGGGGAGCTTTCTTT. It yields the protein CASSSRRLGGAFF.

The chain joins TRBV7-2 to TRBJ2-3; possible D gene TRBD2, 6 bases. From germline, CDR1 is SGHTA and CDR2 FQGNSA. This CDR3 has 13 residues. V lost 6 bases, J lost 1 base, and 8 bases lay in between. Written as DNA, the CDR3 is TGTGCCAGCAGACCGGGGGGCACAGATACGCAGTATTTT. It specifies CASRPGGTDTQYF.

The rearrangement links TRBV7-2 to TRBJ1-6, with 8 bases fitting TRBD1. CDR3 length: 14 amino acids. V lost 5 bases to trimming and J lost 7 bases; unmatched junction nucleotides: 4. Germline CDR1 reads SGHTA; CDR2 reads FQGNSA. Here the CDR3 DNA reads TGTGCCAGCAGCAGGGGACAGGTGAATTCACCCCTCCACTTT. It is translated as CASSRGQVNSPLHF.

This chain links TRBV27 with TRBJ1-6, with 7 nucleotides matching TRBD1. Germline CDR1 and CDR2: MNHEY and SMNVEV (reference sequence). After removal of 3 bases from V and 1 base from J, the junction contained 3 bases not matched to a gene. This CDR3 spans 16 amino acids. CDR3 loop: CASSFSTGSYNSPLHF. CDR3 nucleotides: TGTGCCAGCAGTTTCTCGACAGGGTCCTATAATTCACCCCTCCACTTT.

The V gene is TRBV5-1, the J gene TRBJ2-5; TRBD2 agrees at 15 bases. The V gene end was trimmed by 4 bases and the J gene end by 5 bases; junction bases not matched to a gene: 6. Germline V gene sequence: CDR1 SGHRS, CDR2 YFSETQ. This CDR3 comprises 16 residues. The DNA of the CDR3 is TGCGCCAGCAGCCGGACTAGCGGGGGGGCCGGTGAGACCCAGTACTTC. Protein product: CASSRTSGGAGETQYF.

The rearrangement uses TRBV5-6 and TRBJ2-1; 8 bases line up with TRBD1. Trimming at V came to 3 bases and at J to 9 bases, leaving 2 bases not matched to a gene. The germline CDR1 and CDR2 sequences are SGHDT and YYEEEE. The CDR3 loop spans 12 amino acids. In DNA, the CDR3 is TGTGCCAGCAGCTCCAGGGGGCCTGAGCAGTTCTTC. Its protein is CASSSRGPEQFF.

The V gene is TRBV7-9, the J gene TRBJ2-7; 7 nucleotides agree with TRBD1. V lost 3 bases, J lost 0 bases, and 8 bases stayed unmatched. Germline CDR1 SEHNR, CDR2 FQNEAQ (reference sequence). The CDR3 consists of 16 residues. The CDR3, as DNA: TGTGCCAGCAGCTTGGCCGGACAGGTCTCCTCCTACGAGCAGTACTTC. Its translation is CASSLAGQVSSYEQYF.

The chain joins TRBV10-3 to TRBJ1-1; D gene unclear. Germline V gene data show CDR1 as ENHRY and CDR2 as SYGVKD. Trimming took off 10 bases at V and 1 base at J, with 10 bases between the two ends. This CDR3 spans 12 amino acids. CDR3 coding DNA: TGTGCCACCAACCCCGGGAACACTGAAGCTTTCTTT. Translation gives CATNPGNTEAFF.

The CDR3 nucleotides are TGTGCCAGCAGTCAACAGGGGAGAGGAGATACGCAGTATTTT. Encoded protein: CASSQQGRGDTQYF. The rearrangement links TRBV2 to TRBJ2-3; 7 bases fit TRBD1. After removal of 5 bases from V and 5 bases from J, the junction contained 7 bases not matched to a gene. The CDR3 has 14 residues. Germline lookup yields CDR1 SNHLY and CDR2 FYNNEI.

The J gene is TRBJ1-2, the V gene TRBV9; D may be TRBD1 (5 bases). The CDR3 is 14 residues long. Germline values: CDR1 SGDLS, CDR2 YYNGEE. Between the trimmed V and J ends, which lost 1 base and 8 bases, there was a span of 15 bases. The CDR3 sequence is CASSVLSSGRGYTF. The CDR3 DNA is TGTGCCAGCAGCGTACTGTCTTCAGGGCGAGGCTACACCTTC.

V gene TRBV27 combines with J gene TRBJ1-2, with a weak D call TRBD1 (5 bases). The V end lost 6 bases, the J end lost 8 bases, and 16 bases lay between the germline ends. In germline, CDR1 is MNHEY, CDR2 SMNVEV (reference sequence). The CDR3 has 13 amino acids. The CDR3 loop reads CASRLQGSGGYTF. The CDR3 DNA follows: TGTGCCAGCAGGTTACAAGGGTCAGGGGGCTACACCTTC.

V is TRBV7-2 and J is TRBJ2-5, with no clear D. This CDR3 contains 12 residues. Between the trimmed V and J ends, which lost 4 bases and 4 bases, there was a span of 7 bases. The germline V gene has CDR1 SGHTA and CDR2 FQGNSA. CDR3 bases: TGTGCCAGCAGCTCAGGTGGAGAGACCCAGTACTTC. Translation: CASSSGGETQYF.

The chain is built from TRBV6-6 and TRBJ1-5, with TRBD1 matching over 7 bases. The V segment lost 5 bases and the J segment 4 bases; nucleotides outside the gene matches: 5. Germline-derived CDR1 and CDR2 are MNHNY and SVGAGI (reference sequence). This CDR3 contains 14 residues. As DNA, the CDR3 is TGTGCCAGCAGTCAGGGACAGAGGAATCAGCCCCAGCATTTT. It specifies CASSQGQRNQPQHF.

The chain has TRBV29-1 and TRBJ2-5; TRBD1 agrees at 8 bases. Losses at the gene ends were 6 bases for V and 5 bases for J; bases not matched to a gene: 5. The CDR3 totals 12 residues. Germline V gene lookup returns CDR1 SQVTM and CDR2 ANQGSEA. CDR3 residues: CSVRTGSETQYF. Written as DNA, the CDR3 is TGCAGCGTACGGACAGGGTCGGAGACCCAGTACTTC. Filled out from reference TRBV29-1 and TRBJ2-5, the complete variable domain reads SAVISQKPSRDICQRGTSLTIQCQVDSQVTMMFWYRQQPGQSLTLIATANQGSEATYESGFVIDKFPISRPNLTFSTLTVSNMSPEDSSIYLCSVRTGSETQYFGPGTRLLVL.

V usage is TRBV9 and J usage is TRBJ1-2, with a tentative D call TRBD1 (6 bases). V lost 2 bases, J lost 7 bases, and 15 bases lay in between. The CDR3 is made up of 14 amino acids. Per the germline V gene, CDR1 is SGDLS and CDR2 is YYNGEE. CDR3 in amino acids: CASSVFGGAGGYTF. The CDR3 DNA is TGTGCCAGCAGCGTTTTCGGGGGGGCTGGTGGCTACACCTTC.

The CDR3 is CASSYVGLVRGNEQFF. The CDR3 coding sequence is TGTGCCAGCAGCTACGTCGGACTAGTGAGGGGGAATGAGCAGTTCTTC. The chain joins TRBV5-4 to TRBJ2-1; D is perhaps TRBD2 (7 bases). The V end lost 3 bases, the J end lost 7 bases, and 20 bases lay between the germline ends. CDR3 size: 16 residues. Germline CDR1 and CDR2: SGHNT and YYREEE (reference sequence).

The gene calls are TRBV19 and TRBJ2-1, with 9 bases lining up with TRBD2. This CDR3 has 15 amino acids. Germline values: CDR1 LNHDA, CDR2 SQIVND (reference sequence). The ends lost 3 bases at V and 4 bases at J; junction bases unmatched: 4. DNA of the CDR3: TGTGCCAGTAGTATGGGACTAGCAGAATACAATGAGCAGTTCTTC. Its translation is CASSMGLAEYNEQFF.

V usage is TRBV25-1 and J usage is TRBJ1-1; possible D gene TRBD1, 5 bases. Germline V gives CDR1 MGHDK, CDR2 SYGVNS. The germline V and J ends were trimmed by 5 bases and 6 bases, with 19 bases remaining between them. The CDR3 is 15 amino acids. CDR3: CASSTHRGRGAEAFF. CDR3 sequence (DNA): TGTGCCAGCAGTACCCACCGGGGGAGGGGTGCTGAAGCTTTCTTT.

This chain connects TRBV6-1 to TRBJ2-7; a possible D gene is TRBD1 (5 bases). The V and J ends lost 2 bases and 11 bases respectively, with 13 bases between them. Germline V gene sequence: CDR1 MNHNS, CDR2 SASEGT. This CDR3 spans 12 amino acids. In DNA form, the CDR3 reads TGTGCCAGCAGTGAAAATGGCAGGGTGGAGTACTTC. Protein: CASSENGRVEYF.

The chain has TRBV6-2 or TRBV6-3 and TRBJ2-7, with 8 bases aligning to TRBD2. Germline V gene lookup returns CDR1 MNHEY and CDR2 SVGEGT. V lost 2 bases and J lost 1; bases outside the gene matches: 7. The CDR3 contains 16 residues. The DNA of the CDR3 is TGTGCCAGCAGTTACGCCCTACCGGGGGGGTCCTACGAGCAGTACTTC. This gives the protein CASSYALPGGSYEQYF.

Here the CDR3 reads CASSGRSATEAFF. Here the CDR3 DNA reads TGCGCCAGCAGTGGGAGGAGTGCCACTGAAGCTTTCTTT. The chain recombines TRBV10-2 with TRBJ1-1; no reliable D call. The germline gives CDR1 WSHSY, CDR2 SAAADI. Trimming removed 4 bases from V and 4 bases from J, with 10 bases in between. This CDR3 region has 13 residues.